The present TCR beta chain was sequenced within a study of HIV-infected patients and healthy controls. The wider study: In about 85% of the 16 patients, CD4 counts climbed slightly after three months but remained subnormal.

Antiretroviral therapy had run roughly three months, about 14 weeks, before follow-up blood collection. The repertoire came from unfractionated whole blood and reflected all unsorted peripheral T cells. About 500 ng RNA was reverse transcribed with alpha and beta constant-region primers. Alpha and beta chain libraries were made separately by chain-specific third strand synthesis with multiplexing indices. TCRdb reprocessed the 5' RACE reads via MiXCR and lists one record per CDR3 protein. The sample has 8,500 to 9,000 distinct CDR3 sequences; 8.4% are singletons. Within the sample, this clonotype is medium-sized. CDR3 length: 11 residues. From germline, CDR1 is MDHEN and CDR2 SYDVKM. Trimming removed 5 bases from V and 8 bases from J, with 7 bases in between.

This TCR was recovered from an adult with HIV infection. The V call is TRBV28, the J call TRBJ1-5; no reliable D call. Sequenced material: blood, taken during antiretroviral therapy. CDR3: CASSNLKPQHF. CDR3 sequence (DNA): TGTGCCAGCAGTAACCTAAAGCCCCAGCATTTT.